The 32 T cell receptor beta chains presented below share a single source sample, sequenced in a study of cytomegalovirus exposure and HLA in healthy donors. PCR employed 60 Vbeta and 13 Jbeta primers. Method: immunoSEQ multiplex PCR; TCRdb's copy keeps in-frame clones and lacks some. This table holds almost 40,000 clones. Sequencing used PBMCs. All receptors come from a woman under 40 in good health and CMV-seropositive.

The chain has TRBV14 and TRBJ2-3; D is possibly TRBD1 (5 bases). The CDR3 has 15 amino acids. Germline CDR1 SGHDN, CDR2 FVKESK. Trimming left V 1 base short and J 4 bases short, with 12 bases between. This CDR3 reads CASSQVGAGPDTQYF. CDR3 coding DNA: TGTGCCAGCAGCCAAGTTGGGGCAGGGCCAGATACGCAGTATTTT.

The chain joins TRBV7-2 to TRBJ1-1; maybe TRBD1 (5 bases). The CDR3 consists of 15 residues. Trimming stripped 3 bases from V and 5 bases from J, with 16 bases between. CDR1 and CDR2 (germline): SGHTA, FQGNSA. CDR3 sequence reads: CASSFRTGEGTEAFF. The CDR3 DNA follows: TGTGCCAGCAGCTTTAGGACGGGGGAAGGGACTGAAGCTTTCTTT.

The chain joins TRBV5-1 to TRBJ2-3, with 12 nucleotides matching TRBD2. V lost 2 bases, J lost 6 bases, and 1 base stayed unmatched. Germline V CDR1 and CDR2: SGHRS, YFSETQ. This CDR3 spans 14 amino acids. This CDR3 reads CASSFTSGGDTQYF. The CDR3 nucleotides read TGCGCCAGCAGCTTCACTAGCGGGGGGGATACGCAGTATTTT.

For the CDR3, the DNA is TGCAGCGTTGAAGTATCGGGACAGGGATATGGCTACACCTTC. Protein product: CSVEVSGQGYGYTF. This chain connects TRBV29-1 to TRBJ1-2; 9 bases line up with TRBD1. Germline V gene data show CDR1 as SQVTM and CDR2 as ANQGSEA. V gave up 1 base and J gave up 5 bases; unmatched junction bases: 5. The CDR3 spans 14 residues.

Concerning this clone: The identical CDR3 is also encoded by other nucleotide sequences in the sample. The chain couples TRBV18 to TRBJ1-4; D not resolved. The length of the CDR3 is 14 residues. Trimming cost V 3 bases and J 6 bases, with 11 bases left between them. CDR1 is KGHSH, CDR2 LQKENI, per germline. This CDR3 reads CASSPPSLDEKLFF. CDR3 nucleotides: TGTGCCAGCTCACCGCCCTCGTTAGATGAAAAACTGTTTTTT.

This chain links TRBV5-6 with TRBJ1-2; D not resolved. This CDR3 has 14 residues. The V gene lost 2 bases and the J gene lost 7 bases, with 15 bases spanning the gap. Germline loops: CDR1 SGHDT, CDR2 YYEEEE. In DNA form, the CDR3 reads TGTGCCAGCAGCTTTTCCAGGAGGAGCTCTGGCTACACCTTC. This encodes CASSFSRRSSGYTF.

The chain carries TRBV6-1 and TRBJ1-1; TRBD1 is a possible D gene (6 bases). Between the trimmed V and J ends, which lost 6 bases and 1 base, there was a span of 12 bases. This CDR3 has 14 residues. Germline CDR1 reads MNHNS; CDR2 reads SASEGT. This CDR3 is CASSLRGPNTEAFF. CDR3 nucleotide sequence: TGTGCCAGCAGCCTCAGGGGACCGAACACTGAAGCTTTCTTT.

The rearrangement links TRBV2 to TRBJ2-1; D uncertain. Germline CDR1 reads SNHLY; CDR2 reads FYNNEI. V was shortened by 6 bases and J by 10 bases, with 13 bases between the two germline ends. The CDR3 runs 12 residues. This CDR3 reads CASREQAEEQFF. DNA for the CDR3: TGTGCCAGCAGAGAACAAGCCGAAGAGCAGTTCTTC. The entire variable domain, with the rest obtained from reference TRBV2 and TRBJ2-1, is as follows: EPEVTQTPSHQVTQMGQEVILRCVPISNHLYFYWYRQILGQKVEFLVSFYNNEISEKSEIFDDQFSVERPDGSNFTLKIRSTKLEDSAMYFCASREQAEEQFFGPGTRLTVL.

This sequence joins TRBV5-1 and TRBJ2-3; possible D gene TRBD1, 5 bases. CDR3 length: 15 amino acids. The germline V gene has CDR1 SGHRS and CDR2 YFSETQ. The V gene lost 1 base and the J gene lost 2 bases, with 11 bases spanning the gap. CDR3 amino acids: CASSLSGAHTDTQYF. The CDR3 DNA sequence: TGCGCCAGCAGCTTGAGTGGGGCCCACACAGATACGCAGTATTTT.

The rearrangement joins TRBV19 to TRBJ2-2, with 9 bases identical to TRBD2. Per germline, CDR1 LNHDA and CDR2 SQIVND (reference sequence). Trimming removed 5 bases from V and 5 bases from J; junction bases left unmatched: 9. The CDR3 length is 16 residues. The DNA of the CDR3 is TGTGCCAGTAGTCTGGGCGGGGGGGCCAATACCGGGGAGCTGTTTTTT. Encoded protein: CASSLGGGANTGELFF.

The chain couples TRBV7-9 to TRBJ2-3; the match to TRBD1 covers 7 bases. There are 16 residues in the CDR3. Germline CDR1 is SEHNR and CDR2 is FQNEAQ (reference sequence). Germline trimming cut 1 base from V and 4 bases from J; bases unmatched to any gene: 8. The DNA of the CDR3 is TGTGCCAGCAGCTTAGAGTTGTCGCAGGGGGCAGATACGCAGTATTTT. This codes for CASSLELSQGADTQYF. Complete variable domain (other parts from reference TRBV7-9 and TRBJ2-3): DTGVSQNPRHKITKRGQNVTFRCDPISEHNRLYWYRQTLGQGPEFLTYFQNEAQLEKSRLLSDRFSAERPKGSFSTLEIQRTEQGDSAMYLCASSLELSQGADTQYFGPGTRLTVL.

Notes on this clone: Other nucleotide sequences in the sample specify the same CDR3. V and J are TRBV11-2 and TRBJ1-2, with a weak D call TRBD1 (6 bases). Germline CDR1 SGHAT, CDR2 FQNNGV. V was trimmed by 4 bases and J by 3 bases, leaving 9 bases between them. The CDR3 sequence is 13 residues long. CDR3 nucleotide sequence: TGTGCCAGCAGCTCTACAGGGTACTATGGCTACACCTTC. Translating it yields CASSSTGYYGYTF.

The genes are TRBV2 and TRBJ2-1; D ambiguous. The CDR3 has 11 residues. From germline, CDR1 is SNHLY and CDR2 FYNNEI. Trimming cost V 2 bases and J 15 bases, with 11 bases left between them. The CDR3 sequence: CASSEYVLLFF. CDR3 nucleotide sequence: TGTGCCAGCAGTGAATATGTCCTTCTGTTCTTC.

The rearrangement uses TRBV7-8 and TRBJ1-6; perhaps TRBD1 as D (5 bases). Germline V gene sequence: CDR1 SGHVS, CDR2 FQNEAQ. The CDR3 length is 14 residues. V was cut by 1 base and J by 5 bases, with 6 bases left in between. CDR3 bases: TGTGCCAGCAGCTTAGAGACAGATAATTCACCCCTCCACTTT. Its protein is CASSLETDNSPLHF.

V usage is TRBV11-2 and J usage is TRBJ2-1; D is perhaps TRBD2 (6 bases). Trimming removed 2 bases at V and 12 bases at J, with 17 bases between. The CDR3 is 14 amino acids. The germline CDR1 and CDR2 sequences are SGHAT and FQNNGV. The CDR3 loop is CASSLSGTGRGQFF. Written as DNA, the CDR3 is TGTGCCAGCAGCTTATCGGGGACGGGGCGGGGGCAGTTCTTC.

The rearrangement joins TRBV7-6 to TRBJ2-2, with 8 bases fitting TRBD1. The V segment lost 7 bases and the J segment 0 bases; nucleotides outside the gene matches: 7. Germline values: CDR1 SGHVS, CDR2 FNYEAQ. The CDR3 contains 16 residues. CDR3 loop: CASNPTGGSNTGELFF. CDR3 DNA sequence: TGTGCCAGCAACCCCACAGGGGGTTCGAACACCGGGGAGCTGTTTTTT.

The chain joins TRBV28 to TRBJ2-7; a weak D match, TRBD2 (6 bases). The CDR3 runs 15 residues. The V end lost 5 bases, the J end lost 2 bases, and 16 bases lay between the germline ends. CDR1 MDHEN and CDR2 SYDVKM come from the germline V gene. In DNA form, the CDR3 reads TGTGCCAGCAGTGCTCCCGGGACTCTGACCTACGAGCAGTACTTC. Its translation: CASSAPGTLTYEQYF.

This chain links TRBV4-1 with TRBJ2-5; 11 nucleotides line up with TRBD2. The CDR3 loop spans 18 amino acids. Germline V gene lookup returns CDR1 MGHRA and CDR2 YSYEKL. V dropped 0 bases and J dropped 5; count of bases not matched to a gene: 11. CDR3 coding DNA: TGCGCCAGCAGCCAAGAGAGGAGTAGCGGGGGGGCCGATGAGACCCAGTACTTC. This encodes CASSQERSSGGADETQYF.

The V gene is TRBV19, the J gene TRBJ2-3; 12 bases line up with TRBD2. The CDR3 covers 16 residues. Germline CDR1 and CDR2: LNHDA and SQIVND (reference sequence). V was clipped by 3 bases and J by 2 bases; unmatched bases: 3. This CDR3 is CASSMTSGGITDTQYF. CDR3 bases: TGTGCCAGTAGTATGACTAGCGGGGGTATCACAGATACGCAGTATTTT.

The chain employs TRBV7-6 and TRBJ1-1, with D unresolved. V lost 7 bases, J lost 3 bases, and 12 bases lay in between. This CDR3 has 13 amino acids. The V gene's germline CDR1 is SGHVS and CDR2 FNYEAQ. CDR3 DNA: TGTGCCAGCACCGAGAGGCCCGACACTGAAGCTTTCTTT. Translation gives CASTERPDTEAFF.

The genes are TRBV19 and TRBJ1-3; a weak D match, TRBD1 (5 bases). V shed 3 bases and J shed 0 bases, with 9 bases lying between them. The CDR3 length is 15 residues. Germline CDR1 and CDR2: LNHDA and SQIVND (reference sequence). The CDR3 nucleotides read TGTGCCAGTAGTATGGGGCCCAGCTCTGGAAACACCATATATTTT. Translated: CASSMGPSSGNTIYF.

This rearrangement joins TRBV6-6 to TRBJ2-7; perhaps TRBD2 as D (6 bases). The V end lost 4 bases, the J end lost 6 bases, and 13 bases lay between the germline ends. The CDR3 loop spans 13 amino acids. Germline V CDR1 and CDR2: MNHNY, SVGAGI (reference sequence). The CDR3, as DNA: TGTGCCAGCAGTTCGCTCACTAGCCCCGAGCAGTACTTC. Translation gives CASSSLTSPEQYF.

J is TRBJ2-4 and V is TRBV7-2; 7 bases align to TRBD2. This CDR3 comprises 15 residues. V was pared by 4 bases and J by 0 bases, with 3 bases of the junction left unmatched. CDR1 and CDR2 from the germline V gene are SGHTA and FQGNSA. The CDR3 sequence is CASSWGGLAKNIQYF. The CDR3 bases are TGTGCCAGCAGCTGGGGGGGGTTAGCCAAAAACATTCAGTACTTC. The full variable domain, rest sourced from reference TRBV7-2 and TRBJ2-4, is GAGVSQSPSNKVTEKGKDVELRCDPISGHTALYWYRQSLGQGLEFLIYFQGNSAPDKSGLPSDRFSAERTGGSVSTLTIQRTQQEDSAVYLCASSWGGLAKNIQYFGAGTRLSVL.

This CDR3 reads CASSLDGTGTYEQYF. CDR3 bases: TGCGCCAGCAGCTTGGATGGGACAGGAACCTACGAGCAGTACTTC. The V and J genes are TRBV5-1 and TRBJ2-7; 8 bases match TRBD1. Germline V lookup: CDR1 SGHRS, CDR2 YFSETQ. Germline trimming cut 0 bases from V and 2 bases from J; bases unmatched to any gene: 4. The CDR3 is made up of 15 amino acids.

V is TRBV5-1 and J is TRBJ2-5; perhaps TRBD1 as D (7 bases). Trimming shortened V by 4 bases and J by 5 bases, and 15 bases separated the two germline ends. Germline loops: CDR1 SGHRS, CDR2 YFSETQ. The CDR3 is made up of 14 amino acids. The CDR3 DNA is TGCGCCAGCAGCCCCGCCCAGGGGGGCGAGACCCAGTACTTC. Its protein product is CASSPAQGGETQYF.

The rearrangement uses TRBV4-1 and TRBJ2-5; D ambiguous. Germline V CDR1 and CDR2: MGHRA, YSYEKL. CDR3 size: 14 residues. With 1 base removed from V and 5 bases from J, the gap between germline ends came to 11 bases. The CDR3 loop is CASSQGPSRETQYF. The CDR3 DNA is TGCGCCAGCAGCCAAGGTCCGTCTCGGGAGACCCAGTACTTC.

The chain has TRBV4-1 and TRBJ1-2; 7 nucleotides line up with TRBD1. The CDR3 has 16 residues. Per germline, CDR1 MGHRA and CDR2 YSYEKL. The trim removed 1 base at V and 7 bases at J, leaving 12 bases unmatched. CDR3 region: CASSQAPLRGNSGYTF. CDR3 sequence (DNA): TGCGCCAGCAGCCAAGCGCCGCTCAGGGGGAATTCTGGCTACACCTTC.

This chain uses TRBV9 with TRBJ2-5, with D possibly TRBD2 on 7 matching bases. The DNA end is a closer match to TRBJ2-7, so the J assignment may be wrong. Germline assignment: CDR1 SGDLS and CDR2 YYNGEE. The CDR3 has 16 amino acids. The CDR3: CASSPQGRGPSYEQYF. CDR3 nucleotides: TGTGCCAGCAGCCCCCAGGGGCGGGGGCCTTCCTACGAGCAGTACTTC.

The rearrangement uses TRBV5-4 and TRBJ2-5, with D possibly TRBD1 on 6 matching bases. Germline V gene sequence: CDR1 SGHNT, CDR2 YYREEE (reference sequence). V was pared by 2 bases and J by 6 bases, with 11 bases between. The CDR3 loop spans 13 amino acids. The CDR3 sequence: CASSFRGQQTQYF. CDR3 DNA sequence: TGTGCCAGCAGCTTTAGGGGACAACAGACCCAGTACTTC.

This chain links TRBV12-5 with TRBJ1-5; no firm D call. The V and J ends lost 8 bases and 4 bases respectively, with 9 bases between them. The germline V gene encodes CDR1 LGHNT and CDR2 FRNRAP. There are 12 residues in the CDR3. CDR3 residues: CASCNGNQPQHF. Here the CDR3 DNA reads TGTGCTAGTTGTAACGGGAATCAGCCCCAGCATTTT.

The V gene is TRBV5-4, the J gene TRBJ1-1; D possibly corresponds to TRBD1 (6 bases). This CDR3 contains 13 residues. V was shortened by 3 bases and J by 0 bases, with 6 bases between the two germline ends. Per germline, CDR1 SGHNT and CDR2 YYREEE (reference sequence). In DNA form, the CDR3 reads TGTGCCAGCAGCTGGGGGCTGAACACTGAAGCTTTCTTT. Its translation: CASSWGLNTEAFF.

V usage is TRBV6-5 and J usage is TRBJ2-7, with 10 bases that match TRBD1. Germline CDR1 is MNHEY and CDR2 is SVGAGI. With 4 bases clipped from V and 6 bases from J, the junction kept 9 bases outside the gene matches. This CDR3 is 15 amino acids long. This CDR3 reads CASSWGQGTLREQYF. The CDR3, as DNA: TGTGCCAGCAGTTGGGGACAGGGGACCCTTCGCGAGCAGTACTTC.